Listed below are T cell receptor beta chains from one sample, sequenced in a study of CD8+ T cells in alopecia areata. The data were produced by immunoSEQ multiplex PCR, yet TCRdb's version contains in-frame clones alone and is incomplete. This table has about 110,000 clones, around 59% appearing once. Sequencing input: CD8+ T cells sorted from blood. Source of these receptors: a human donor in good health. The CDR3 runs from the conserved cysteine through the conserved F or W. Fields, in order: clone size, D gene, J gene, V gene, CDR3 DNA, CDR3 protein. A D gene is named only where the DNA matches it firmly. Size is omitted from some rows. Given values are once, few, many or a class for expanded clones.

-	TRBD1	TRBJ1-1	TRBV28	TGTGCCAGCAGTTTACGGACAGGGCGGTTGGATACTGAAGCTTTCTTT	CASSLRTGRLDTEAFF
-	-	TRBJ2-3	TRBV10-3	TGTGCCATCAGTGAGGGACTGTCCAGCCTCACAGATACGCAGTATTTT	CAISEGLSSLTDTQYF
-	TRBD2	TRBJ2-7	TRBV5-1	TGCGCCAGCAGCTTTCTACCCTGGACTAGACGCCACGAGCAGTACTTC	CASSFLPWTRRHEQYF
few	-	TRBJ2-7	TRBV19	TGTGCCAGTAGTACAGACGGCTACGAGCAGTACTTC	CASSTDGYEQYF
-	TRBD2	TRBJ2-5	TRBV6-5	TGTGCCAGCAGTTACTCCCCACTAGCGGGGGACGAGACCCAGTACTTC	CASSYSPLAGDETQYF
-	-	TRBJ1-6	TRBV5-1	TGCGCCAGCAGCCGGGGCTATAGTAATTCACCCCTCCACTTT	CASSRGYSNSPLHF
-	-	TRBJ1-1	TRBV29-1	TGCAGCGTTGAAGGATCGACAAGCATGAACACTGAAGCTTTCTTT	CSVEGSTSMNTEAFF
-	-	TRBJ1-2	TRBV13	TGTGCCAGCAGCCTGGGGAGGCAGCTAAACTATGGCTACACCTTC	CASSLGRQLNYGYTF
-	TRBD2	TRBJ2-1	TRBV12-5	TGTGCTAGTGGTTTGGTTGCCGGGGGGGACAATGAGCAGTTCTTC	CASGLVAGGDNEQFF
-	-	TRBJ2-7	TRBV5-1	TGCGCCAGCAGCCTCCCAAGGGTCCACGAGCAGTACTTC	CASSLPRVHEQYF
-	-	TRBJ2-7	TRBV5-6	TGTGCCAGCAGCTTATCCGGGATCGACGAGCAGTACTTC	CASSLSGIDEQYF
-	TRBD2	TRBJ2-3	TRBV4-2	TGTGCCAGCAGCCCCCTGATCCTGGCGGGGGGTACATCCACAGATACGCAGTATTTT	CASSPLILAGGTSTDTQYF
-	-	TRBJ2-1	TRBV27	TGTGCCAGCAGTGTCCTAGTCTCCTACAATGAGCAGTTCTTC	CASSVLVSYNEQFF
-	-	TRBJ1-1	TRBV7-6	TGTGCCAGCAGCCCAGGTCCCTATTTTGTCGGAAACACTGAAGCTTTCTTT	CASSPGPYFVGNTEAFF
-	TRBD1	TRBJ2-4	TRBV4-1	TGCGCCAGCAGCCAAAGACAGGGGATTGGCGAAAACATTCAGTACTTC	CASSQRQGIGENIQYF
medium-sized	-	TRBJ1-4	TRBV2	TGTGCCAGCAGTGGAATTAGGAAGGAAAAACTGTTTTTT	CASSGIRKEKLFF
-	TRBD1	TRBJ2-7	TRBV13	TGTGCCAGCAGCTTCGAGGACAGGGGGTACGAGCAGTACTTC	CASSFEDRGYEQYF
few	-	TRBJ2-7	TRBV7-2	TGTGCCAGCAGCTTAGGGGTACGGGCAGCCTACGAGCAGTACTTC	CASSLGVRAAYEQYF
-	TRBD1	TRBJ1-1	TRBV28	TGTGCCAGCAGTCGGGACAGGGAAGAATGGGGCACTGAAGCTTTCTTT	CASSRDREEWGTEAFF
-	TRBD2	TRBJ2-1	TRBV6-5	TGTGCCAGCAGCTCTAGCGGGGGGGCCTCCAATGAGCAGTTCTTC	CASSSSGGASNEQFF
few	-	TRBJ1-2	TRBV5-6	TGTGCCAGCAGCTTGGCCGGTGTAATACTGGTATACTCTGGCTACACCTTC	CASSLAGVILVYSGYTF
once	-	TRBJ2-3	TRBV7-9	TGTGCCAGCAGCCCGACAGGCCTCTACACAGATACGCAGTATTTT	CASSPTGLYTDTQYF
-	TRBD2	TRBJ2-1	TRBV29-1	TGCAGCGTTGAAAGTAGCGGGGCGGGCAATGAGCAGTTCTTC	CSVESSGAGNEQFF
-	-	TRBJ2-5	TRBV7-9	TGTGCCAGCAGATCTCAGTACCAAGAGACCCAGTACTTC	CASRSQYQETQYF
-	TRBD2	TRBJ2-3	TRBV27	TGTGCCAGCAGTAAGATAGCGGGGGAATCGTCAGATACGCAGTATTTT	CASSKIAGESSDTQYF
-	-	TRBJ1-2	TRBV4-3	TGCGCCAGCAGCCACGAGGCATTTAATGGCTACACCTTC	CASSHEAFNGYTF
-	-	TRBJ2-3	TRBV2	TGTGCCAGCAGTGAACCAGTTAGCACAGATACGCAGTATTTT	CASSEPVSTDTQYF
few	TRBD2	TRBJ2-5	TRBV6-5	TGTGCCTCAAGCGGGGGCTCCCAAGAGACCCAGTACTTC	CASSGGSQETQYF
few	-	TRBJ1-6	TRBV11-2	TGTGCCAGCAGCTTAGTATACTATAATTCACCCCTCCACTTT	CASSLVYYNSPLHF
-	TRBD2	TRBJ2-3	TRBV6-5	TGTGCCAGCAGTTACGGCGGGGGGGCCGAAGATACGCAGTATTTT	CASSYGGGAEDTQYF
few	TRBD2	TRBJ2-7	TRBV9	TGTGCCAGCAGCGTAGGGACTAGTGACGAGCAGTACTTC	CASSVGTSDEQYF
-	-	TRBJ1-6	TRBV7-2	TGTGCCAGCAGCTTAATCTCCGGGGATAGTTCACCCCTCCACTTT	CASSLISGDSSPLHF
-	-	TRBJ2-2	TRBV9	TGTGCCAGCAGCGAACGGACTACCGACACCGGGGAGCTGTTTTTT	CASSERTTDTGELFF
few	-	TRBJ2-7	TRBV10-3	TGTGAGACTGAAATCTCCTACGAGCAGTACTTC	CETEISYEQYF
-	-	TRBJ2-1	TRBV9	TGTGCCAGCAGCAAAGACGGACGGATCAATGAGCAGTTCTTC	CASSKDGRINEQFF
once	-	TRBJ2-7	TRBV4-3	TGCGCCAGCAGCCAAGAATCTACTCCTAGATCCTACGAGCAGTACTTC	CASSQESTPRSYEQYF
-	TRBD1	TRBJ1-2	TRBV11-2	TGTGCCAGCAGCTTAGAACAGGGGCCCCTATATGGCTACACCTTC	CASSLEQGPLYGYTF
few	TRBD2	TRBJ2-5	TRBV28	TGTGCCAGCAGTTTACTGGGAGGGAGTACAGAGACCCAGTACTTC	CASSLLGGSTETQYF
-	TRBD1	TRBJ2-7	TRBV27	TGTGCCAGCAGTCTAGGGACAGGAGGATCCTACGAGCAGTACTTC	CASSLGTGGSYEQYF
-	-	TRBJ1-2	TRBV9	TGTGCCAGCAGCGGTACAGCTTACTATGGCTACACCTTC	CASSGTAYYGYTF
-	-	TRBJ2-7	TRBV29-1	TGCAGCGTTGATGTCGGGGACGGGCAGTACTTC	CSVDVGDGQYF